The 15 T cell receptor beta chains below come from one sample, sequenced in a study of regulatory T cells in long-lasting Graves disease (dated by TCRdb to the early 2020s). The time point label on this specimen signifies: persistent/refractory GD, antithyroid drugs over 5 years with positive TRAb. RNA was extracted from PBMCs in TRIzol for both TCR sequencing and RNA sequencing. The library was obtained by multiplex PCR. Sequencing was carried out with an Illumina HiSeq 4000. To build TCR beta libraries, CDR3 regions were amplified by Arm-PCR using iRepertoire HTBI primers. TCRdb reran the public reads through fastp at Q25 and MiXCR, keeping productive beta chains. One record per CDR3 amino acid sequence lists the most common genes and DNA. The sample table shows a few hundred thousand distinct CDR3 sequences, and 23% are seen once. Of the sample, around 24% falls within the top ten clones. The sample here was peripheral blood mononuclear cells (PBMCs), taken when the disease was refractory, from a patient treated with antithyroid drugs. The receptors were gathered from a female donor with Graves disease.

This clonotype was found many times. J is TRBJ2-7 and V is TRBV5-6; D remains unclear. The CDR3 length is 13 residues. Germline V CDR1 and CDR2: SGHDT, YYEEEE. Trimming left V 2 bases short and J 0 bases short, with 6 bases between. This chain's CDR3 is CASSFRPSYEQYF. The CDR3 nucleotides read TGTGCCAGCAGCTTTCGTCCCTCCTACGAGCAGTACTTC. Complete variable domain (other parts from reference TRBV5-6 and TRBJ2-7): DAGVTQSPTHLIKTRGQQVTLRCSPKSGHDTVSWYQQALGQGPQFIFQYYEEEERQRGNFPDRFSGHQFPNYSSELNVNALLLGDSALYLCASSFRPSYEQYFGPGTRLTVT.

The chain joins TRBV5-1 to TRBJ1-4; D not certain. The CDR3 is 14 amino acids. V was shortened by 5 bases and J by 0 bases, with 8 bases between the two germline ends. Germline V gene lookup returns CDR1 SGHRS and CDR2 YFSETQ. The CDR3 DNA sequence: TGCGCCAGCAGTTTGACGGCAACTAATGAAAAACTGTTTTTT. Residues: CASSLTATNEKLFF.

This clonotype was counted a few times. The chain employs TRBV12-3 or TRBV12-4 and TRBJ2-1, with 7 bases that match TRBD2. The V segment lost 2 bases and the J segment 10 bases; nucleotides outside the gene matches: 2. The CDR3 consists of 12 residues. The CDR3 nucleotides are TGTGCCAGCAGTTTAATGGGGGGGGAGCAGTTCTTC. The encoded protein is CASSLMGGEQFF.

The chain carries TRBV7-6 and TRBJ2-7; 11 bases line up with TRBD2. The CDR3 covers 18 residues. Germline V gene lookup returns CDR1 SGHVS and CDR2 FNYEAQ. With V trimmed by 3 bases and J by 2 bases, 12 bases remained unmatched. The CDR3 DNA sequence: TGTGCCAGCAGCTTGATACCCGGGACTAGCGGCGGTGCCTACGAGCAGTACTTC. Residues: CASSLIPGTSGGAYEQYF.

This chain connects TRBV24-1 to TRBJ2-1; TRBD1 or TRBD2 may be the D gene (6 bases each). This CDR3 has 14 amino acids. Germline CDR1 KGHDR, CDR2 SFDVKD. Trimming shortened V by 6 bases and J by 3 bases, and 11 bases separated the two germline ends. CDR3 region: CATSPGGSYNEQFF. In DNA, the CDR3 is TGTGCCACCAGTCCCGGGGGCAGCTACAATGAGCAGTTCTTC.

This clonotype was seen many times. J is TRBJ2-7 and V is TRBV28; 8 bases map to TRBD2. This CDR3 contains 13 residues. Per germline, CDR1 MDHEN and CDR2 SYDVKM. Trimming took 4 bases from V and 3 from J; bases not matched to a gene: 2. The chain's CDR3 is CASSYGTSYEQYF. CDR3 sequence (DNA): TGTGCCAGCAGTTATGGGACTAGCTACGAGCAGTACTTC.

Of note for this clonotype: One junction end disagrees with the germline gene, perhaps due to a read error. The rearrangement links TRBV20-1 to TRBJ2-1; 15 bases align to TRBD2. Germline lookup yields CDR1 DFQATT and CDR2 SNEGSKA (reference sequence). The CDR3 sequence is 16 residues long. The CDR3 loop reads CSARGLAGGPRHEQFF. DNA of the CDR3: TGCAGTGCGAGAGGACTAGCGGGAGGGCCGCGTCATGAGCAGTTCTTC.

This clonotype came up a few times. This chain links TRBV5-1 with TRBJ2-5, with D possibly being TRBD1 (6 bases). This CDR3 region has 14 residues. Germline CDR1 is SGHRS and CDR2 is YFSETQ. The ends were cut back, 6 bases at V and 3 bases at J, with 15 bases in the middle. The CDR3 here is CASKDPGAKETQYF. CDR3 nucleotides: TGCGCCAGCAAAGACCCAGGGGCGAAAGAGACCCAGTACTTC. The full variable domain, in which reference TRBV5-1 and TRBJ2-5 provide the parts outside the CDR3, is KAGVTQTPRYLIKTRGQQVTLSCSPISGHRSVSWYQQTPGQGLQFLFEYFSETQRNKGNFPGRFSGRQFSNSRSEMNVSTLELGDSALYLCASKDPGAKETQYFGPGTRLLVL.

In regard to this clonotype: One junction end does not reproduce the germline sequence, and a read error may be involved. V gene TRBV20-1 combines with J gene TRBJ2-7; 7 bases are a match to TRBD2. Germline V gives CDR1 DFQATT, CDR2 SNEGSKA (reference sequence). This CDR3 spans 14 amino acids. This CDR3 reads CSASEGTITYEQCF. CDR3 coding DNA: TGCAGTGCTAGTGAGGGGACTATAACCTACGAGCAGTGCTTC.

Of note for this clonotype: Compared with germline, one end of the junction differs, possibly owing to a read error. V gene TRBV29-1 combines with J gene TRBJ1-3; D may be TRBD1 (5 bases). This CDR3 is built from 13 residues. Germline values: CDR1 SQVTM, CDR2 ANQGSEA. The CDR3 sequence is CSVGREGGNTMYF. Here the CDR3 DNA reads TGCAGCGTTGGCAGGGAGGGTGGAAACACCATGTATTTT.

This clonotype was seen a single time. A much larger clone differs from this one at a single base, so this may be a read error. The chain employs TRBV6-2 or TRBV6-3 and TRBJ1-2; unclear D gene. CDR1 and CDR2 (germline): MNHEY, SVGEGT. V was shortened by 6 bases and J by 6 bases, with 11 bases between the two germline ends. The CDR3 loop spans 12 amino acids. CDR3 sequence reads: CASRPAPNGYTF. The CDR3 DNA follows: TGTGCCAGCAGACCAGCGCCAAATGGCTACACCTTC.

The chain carries TRBV29-1 and TRBJ1-1, with a weak D call TRBD1 (6 bases). The CDR3 has 14 residues. V dropped 4 bases and J dropped 1 base, with 13 bases sitting between them. Germline loops: CDR1 SQVTM, CDR2 ANQGSEA. CDR3 amino acids: CSVARGGGNTEAFF. The DNA for the CDR3 is TGCAGCGTTGCCAGAGGGGGGGGGAACACTGAAGCTTTCTTT.

This clonotype was picked up many times. The chain couples TRBV28 to TRBJ2-5, with D possibly being TRBD2 (6 bases). V lost 8 bases, J lost 4 bases, and 17 bases lay in between. Germline CDR1 and CDR2: MDHEN and SYDVKM. The CDR3 covers 14 residues. The CDR3 coding sequence is TGTGCCAGCTCCAAAGGTGGAGCGGGAGAGACCCAGTACTTC. Protein sequence: CASSKGGAGETQYF.

This clonotype was seen ten or more times. The chain joins TRBV28 to TRBJ1-2; 7 nucleotides align to TRBD1. Germline V gene lookup returns CDR1 MDHEN and CDR2 SYDVKM. V lost 6 bases and J lost 5; bases outside the gene matches: 9. CDR3 size: 14 residues. CDR3 coding DNA: TGTGCCAGCAGGCCTACCGGGACAGATTATGGCTACACCTTC. Protein: CASRPTGTDYGYTF.

This clonotype was counted many times. The chain uses TRBV7-3 and TRBJ2-5; no clear D gene. The V gene's germline CDR1 is SGHTA and CDR2 FQGTGA. CDR3 length: 13 amino acids. The V end lost 1 base, the J end lost 10 bases, and 13 bases lay between the germline ends. The CDR3 loop reads CASSLKMYGIQYF. In DNA form, the CDR3 reads TGTGCCAGCAGCTTAAAAATGTACGGCATCCAGTACTTC.